This TCR beta chain is from a study of blood T cell repertoires in COVID-19. V shed 4 bases and J shed 0 bases, with 12 bases lying between them. The CDR3 runs 15 residues. The V gene's germline CDR1 is SGHDN and CDR2 FVKESK. Generated by immunoSEQ multiplex PCR, the TCRdb table keeps only in-frame clones and is missing some. The table lists 200,000 to 300,000 clones, about four fifths of them singletons, with approximately 10% in the top ten. The chain is built from TRBV14 and TRBJ2-5; perhaps TRBD1 as D (5 bases). Source material: peripheral blood. The TCR comes from a woman of 80 years or more with acute or convalescent COVID-19. The CDR3 loop reads CASSPPGADQETQYF. The CDR3 DNA is TGTGCCAGCAGCCCCCCTGGGGCGGACCAAGAGACCCAGTACTTC.